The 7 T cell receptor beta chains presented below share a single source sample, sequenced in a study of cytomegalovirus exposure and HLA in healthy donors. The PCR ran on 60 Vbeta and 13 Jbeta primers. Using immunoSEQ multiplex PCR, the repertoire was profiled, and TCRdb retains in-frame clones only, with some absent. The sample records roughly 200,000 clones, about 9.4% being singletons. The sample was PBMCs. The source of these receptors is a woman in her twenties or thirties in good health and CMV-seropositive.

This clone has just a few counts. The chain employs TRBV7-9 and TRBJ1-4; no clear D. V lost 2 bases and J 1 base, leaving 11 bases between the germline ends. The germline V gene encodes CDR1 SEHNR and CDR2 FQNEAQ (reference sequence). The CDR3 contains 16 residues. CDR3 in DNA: TGTGCCAGCAGCTTATTAGGAGCGGGAACTAATGAAAAACTGTTTTTT. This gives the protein CASSLLGAGTNEKLFF.

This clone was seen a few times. CDR3 sequence reads: CASSWRRSDTQYF. DNA for the CDR3: TGCGCCAGCAGCTGGAGACGTTCAGATACGCAGTATTTT. This chain joins TRBV5-1 and TRBJ2-3; unclear D gene. Trimming took off 3 bases at V and 4 bases at J, with 9 bases between the two ends. The CDR3 covers 13 residues. CDR1 and CDR2 (germline): SGHRS, YFSETQ.

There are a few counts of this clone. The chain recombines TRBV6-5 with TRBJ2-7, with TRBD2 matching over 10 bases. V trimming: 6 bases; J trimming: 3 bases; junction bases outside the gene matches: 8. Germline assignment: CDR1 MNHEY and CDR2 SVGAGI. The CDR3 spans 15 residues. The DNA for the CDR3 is TGTGCCAGCAGCCCAACTAGCGGGACTTACTACGAGCAGTACTTC. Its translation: CASSPTSGTYYEQYF.

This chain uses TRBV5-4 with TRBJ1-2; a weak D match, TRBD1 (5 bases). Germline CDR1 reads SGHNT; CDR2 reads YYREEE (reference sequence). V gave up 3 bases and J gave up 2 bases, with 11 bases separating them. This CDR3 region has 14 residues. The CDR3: CASSSPGGNYGYTF. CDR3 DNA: TGTGCCAGCAGCTCCCCCGGGGGAAACTATGGCTACACCTTC. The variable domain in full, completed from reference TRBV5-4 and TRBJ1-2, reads ETGVTQSPTHLIKTRGQQVTLRCSSQSGHNTVSWYQQALGQGPQFIFQYYREEENGRGNFPPRFSGLQFPNYSSELNVNALELDDSALYLCASSSPGGNYGYTFGSGTRLTVV.

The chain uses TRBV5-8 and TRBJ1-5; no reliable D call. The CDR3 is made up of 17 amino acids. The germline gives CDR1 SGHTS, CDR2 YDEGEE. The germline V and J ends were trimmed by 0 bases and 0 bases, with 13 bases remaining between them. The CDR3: CASSLVKRVNSNQPQHF. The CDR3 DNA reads TGTGCCAGCAGCTTGGTTAAGAGGGTGAATAGCAATCAGCCCCAGCATTTT.

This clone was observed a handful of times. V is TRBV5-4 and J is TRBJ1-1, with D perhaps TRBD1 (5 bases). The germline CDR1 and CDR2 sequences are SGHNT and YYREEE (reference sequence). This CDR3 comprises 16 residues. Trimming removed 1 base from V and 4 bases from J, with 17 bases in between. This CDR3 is CASSLQRKTGATEAFF. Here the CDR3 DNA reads TGTGCCAGCAGCTTGCAACGTAAAACAGGAGCCACTGAAGCTTTCTTT.

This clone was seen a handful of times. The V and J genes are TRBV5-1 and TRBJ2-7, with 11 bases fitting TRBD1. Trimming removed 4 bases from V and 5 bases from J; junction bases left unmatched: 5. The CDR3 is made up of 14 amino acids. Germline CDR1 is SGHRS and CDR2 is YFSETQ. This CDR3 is CASSNGQGADEQYF. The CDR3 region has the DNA TGCGCCAGCAGCAACGGACAGGGGGCCGACGAGCAGTACTTC.